This is a list of T cell receptor beta chains from one sample in a study of T cell responses to AZD1222 COVID-19 vaccine. Profiled with immunoSEQ multiplex PCR; TCRdb holds only in-frame clones, not every one. Among about 100,000 clones listed, 80% to 90% were seen once. Sequencing used peripheral blood, obtained on day 0 of AZD1222 vaccination. Source of these receptors: an adult in good health. The CDR3 runs from the conserved cysteine through the conserved F or W. Each record gives: D gene, J gene, V gene, clone size, CDR3 DNA, CDR3 protein. A D gene is named only where the DNA matches it firmly. The size field is filled for only some rows; it gives once, few, many or a size class.

>.|TRBJ1-1|TRBV19|.
TGTGCCAGTACGAGTTCACGGTCGGCAGGCACCCGTCGTACTGAAGCTTTCTTT
CASTSSRSAGTRRTEAFF
>.|TRBJ1-5|TRBV6-2/TRBV6-3|.
TGTGCCAGCAGTTACTCGATAGGAGGTCAGGGAAGGGATCAGCCCCAGCATTTT
CASSYSIGGQGRDQPQHF
>.|TRBJ1-4|TRBV5-4|.
TGTGCCAGCAGGGGCCAGGGTCCTAATGAAAAACTGTTTTTT
CASRGQGPNEKLFF
>.|TRBJ1-1|TRBV4-1|.
TGCGCCAGCAGCCGCTTCAAGGGGAGGGGCACTGAAGCTTTCTTT
CASSRFKGRGTEAFF
>TRBD1|TRBJ1-1|TRBV25-1|.
TGTGCCAGCAGTACAGCCGGGACAGGGATGGCCACTGAAGCTTTCTTT
CASSTAGTGMATEAFF
>.|TRBJ1-1|TRBV25-1|.
TGTGCCAGCACTAGATCGTTGGGCGGGATGAACACTGAAGCTTTCTTT
CASTRSLGGMNTEAFF
>.|TRBJ1-4|TRBV30|few
TGTGCCTGGAGTGAGGGAGGTATAAATGAAAAACTGTTTTTT
CAWSEGGINEKLFF
>.|TRBJ2-3|TRBV7-9|.
TGTGCCAGCAGCCTGCCCCCCCCAGATACGCAGTATTTT
CASSLPPPDTQYF
>.|TRBJ2-7|TRBV4-3|.
TGCGCCAGCAGCCGGAACCCGGGAGACTCCTACGAGCAGTACTTC
CASSRNPGDSYEQYF
>.|TRBJ1-1|TRBV2|.
TGTGCCAGCAGTGAGGGAGGGAGGTCTGAAGCTTTCTTT
CASSEGGRSEAFF
>.|TRBJ2-7|TRBV30|.
TGTGCCTGGAGTAGATACGAGCAGTACTTC
CAWSRYEQYF
>TRBD1|TRBJ2-2|TRBV10-1|.
TGCGCCAGCAGTGGGTCCCAGGGGGCCGGGGAGCTGTTTTTT
CASSGSQGAGELFF
>.|TRBJ1-4|TRBV23-1|.
TGCGCCAGCAGTCAGGCGTTGGATCGTGAAAAACTGTTTTTT
CASSQALDREKLFF
>.|TRBJ1-6|TRBV3-1/TRBV3-2|.
TGTGCCAGCAGCCCTCAGGGTCGGGGTTCACCCCTCCACTTT
CASSPQGRGSPLHF
>.|TRBJ2-7|TRBV5-4|many
TGTGCCAGCAGCTTGTACCGGGGGACGTACGAGCAGTACTTC
CASSLYRGTYEQYF
>.|TRBJ1-6|TRBV2|.
TGTGCCAGCATCGGGACGGCCGGTTCACCCCTCCACTTT
CASIGTAGSPLHF
>.|TRBJ2-3|TRBV27|.
TGTGCCAGCAGTTCTCCCCTGAGAACGCAGTATTTT
CASSSPLRTQYF
>TRBD2|TRBJ2-5|TRBV5-4|.
TGTGCCAGCAGCTCGCTTAGCGGGGGGGGACGGGAGACCCAGTACTTC
CASSSLSGGGRETQYF
>TRBD2|TRBJ2-1|TRBV6-5|.
TGTGCCAGCAGCCCCGGGACTAGCCCGGTTGAGCAGTTCTTC
CASSPGTSPVEQFF
>.|TRBJ1-5|TRBV2|once
TGTGCCAGCAGTCAAACTAACGGACGGGCCAATCAGCCCCAGCATTTT
CASSQTNGRANQPQHF
>.|TRBJ1-1|TRBV5-5|.
TGTGCCAGCAGCTTGTCGCTGGGCACTGAAGCTTTCTTT
CASSLSLGTEAFF
>.|TRBJ2-4|TRBV4-3|.
TGCGCCAGCAGCCCTGGAGGGGCGGGCAAAAACATTCAGTACTTC
CASSPGGAGKNIQYF
>.|TRBJ2-2|TRBV6-1|.
TGTGCCAGCAGTGAACCCGGGGGGCGTGCCGGGGAGCTGTTTTTT
CASSEPGGRAGELFF
>.|TRBJ2-7|TRBV18|.
TGTGCCAGCTCACCATGGGACGGACACTACGAGCAGTACTTC
CASSPWDGHYEQYF
>.|TRBJ1-5|TRBV24-1|.
TGTGCCACCAGTGATGACGGAGGACCCAATCAGCCCCAGCATTTT
CATSDDGGPNQPQHF
>.|TRBJ1-1|TRBV18|.
TGTGCCAGCTCACCACCAACAGGAGGTAATATGAACACTGAAGCTTTCTTT
CASSPPTGGNMNTEAFF
>TRBD1|TRBJ1-6|TRBV7-9|large
TGTGCCAGCAGTCGCGGACAGGGCTATAATTCACCCCTCCACTTT
CASSRGQGYNSPLHF
>.|TRBJ1-3|TRBV3-1/TRBV3-2|.
TGTGCCAGCAGCCCCTGGGGGTCAGGGTCAGTAGGAAACACCATATATTTT
CASSPWGSGSVGNTIYF
>.|TRBJ1-3|TRBV10-3|.
TGTGCCATCAGTGAGGCTGGGAACTCTGGAAACACCATATATTTT
CAISEAGNSGNTIYF
>.|TRBJ1-1|TRBV4-1|.
TGCGCCAGCAGCCAACAGCCAGATTTGAACACTGAAGCTTTCTTT
CASSQQPDLNTEAFF
>TRBD1|TRBJ1-2|TRBV5-4|.
TGTGCCAGCAGCGGTTTGGGAGACAGGGGCGCTCAAGGCTACACCTTC
CASSGLGDRGAQGYTF
>.|TRBJ2-7|TRBV10-3|.
TGTGCCATCAGTGAGTCGAAACAGGGCCCCGAGCAGTACTTC
CAISESKQGPEQYF
>.|TRBJ1-3|TRBV7-8|few
TGTGCCAGCAGCTTAGTCTCGGGACCGACCTCTGGAAACACCATATATTTT
CASSLVSGPTSGNTIYF
>.|TRBJ2-2|TRBV5-6|.
TGTGCCAGCAGCTTGGTCTTGAACACCGGGGAGCTGTTTTTT
CASSLVLNTGELFF
>TRBD2|TRBJ2-7|TRBV10-2|.
TGCGCCAGCAACTTAGCGGGAGGGCTCAACGAGCAGTACTTC
CASNLAGGLNEQYF
>.|TRBJ2-6|TRBV6-1|.
TGTGCCAGCAGTGTAACCGGAACTAACTCTGGGGCCAACGTCCTGACTTTC
CASSVTGTNSGANVLTF
>.|TRBJ1-1|TRBV12-3/TRBV12-4|.
TGTGCCAGCAGTTTCTCTGGGGACACTGAAGCTTTCTTT
CASSFSGDTEAFF
>TRBD2|TRBJ2-1|TRBV27|.
TGTGCCAGCAGTTTAAACCCCAGCGGGGGGTTCAATGAGCAGTTCTTC
CASSLNPSGGFNEQFF
>.|TRBJ2-3|TRBV6-5|.
TGTGCCAGCACCGACAGACGACGGGGCACAGATACGCAGTATTTT
CASTDRRRGTDTQYF
>.|TRBJ2-3|TRBV2|once
TGTGCCAGCAGTGAATATGCTAGCTTAACTAGCACAGATACGCAGTATTTT
CASSEYASLTSTDTQYF
>.|TRBJ1-6|TRBV18|.
TGTGCCAGCTCACCAGGGGGATCTATAATACCCTCCTATAATTCACCCCTCCACTTT
CASSPGGSIIPSYNSPLHF
>.|TRBJ2-1|TRBV4-2|once
TGTGCCAGCAGCCAAGAGGGTAGCGACCGCTCCTACAATGAGCAGTTCTTC
CASSQEGSDRSYNEQFF
>TRBD1|TRBJ1-5|TRBV4-3|once
TGCGCCAGCAGCACGGACAGGAATAGCAATCAGCCCCAGCATTTT
CASSTDRNSNQPQHF
>TRBD1|TRBJ1-3|TRBV2|few
TGTGCCAGCAGGGGCGGGACAGCGAGCTCTGGAAACACCATATATTTT
CASRGGTASSGNTIYF
>TRBD2|TRBJ2-1|TRBV5-1|.
TGCGCCAGCAGCGCAGCGGGAGGCTCCTACAATGAGCAGTTCTTC
CASSAAGGSYNEQFF
>.|TRBJ2-7|TRBV27|.
TGTGCCAGCAGTTTAGGGAGGCCGGGGGACGAGCAGTACTTC
CASSLGRPGDEQYF
>TRBD1|TRBJ2-7|TRBV11-2|.
TGTGCCAGCAGCTTGTGGGACAGGGCATCCTACGAGCAGTACTTC
CASSLWDRASYEQYF
>.|TRBJ1-3|TRBV11-2|.
TGTGCCAGCATGGACATACCTGGAAACACCATATATTTT
CASMDIPGNTIYF
>.|TRBJ2-5|TRBV24-1|.
TGTGCCACCAGTGATAGGTCCCGGGCAGAGACCCAGTACTTC
CATSDRSRAETQYF
>.|TRBJ2-7|TRBV7-9|few
TGTGCCAGCAGCTTAGACTTTGACGAGCAGTACTTC
CASSLDFDEQYF
>.|TRBJ1-2|TRBV21-1|.
TGTGCCAGCATCCATCCCTTCCCCCGGGTCGGCTATGGCTACACCTTC
CASIHPFPRVGYGYTF